The 10 T cell receptor beta chains below all came from one sample that was sequenced in a study of siplizumab effects on memory and regulatory T cells. This table comes from immunoSEQ multiplex PCR, and its TCRdb copy is limited to in-frame clones, with some not included. This table has tens of thousands of clones, roughly 93% appearing once. What was sequenced was CD8+ T cells sorted from blood. Receptors were obtained from a human donor in good health.

The chain joins TRBV27 to TRBJ2-1; D call uncertain. The CDR3 loop spans 11 amino acids. The V end was cut by 6 bases, the J end by 3 bases, with 3 bases between. Germline CDR1 MNHEY, CDR2 SMNVEV (reference sequence). The CDR3 sequence: CASRVYNEQFF. The CDR3 DNA reads as TGTGCCAGCAGAGTCTACAATGAGCAGTTCTTC.

This clone was seen once. J is TRBJ2-3 and V is TRBV9; D may be TRBD1 (6 bases). Germline CDR1 reads SGDLS; CDR2 reads YYNGEE. The V end was cut by 3 bases, the J end by 0 bases, with 11 bases between. The CDR3 is made up of 15 amino acids. CDR3 amino acids: CASSAGVGSTDTQYF. The CDR3 DNA is TGTGCCAGCAGCGCAGGGGTCGGTAGCACAGATACGCAGTATTTT.

About this clone itself: Compared with germline, one end of the junction differs, possibly owing to a read error. This chain uses TRBV7-7 with TRBJ2-1, with D perhaps TRBD2 (5 bases). Germline assignment: CDR1 SSHAT and CDR2 FNYEAQ (reference sequence). There are 15 residues in the CDR3. CDR3 protein: CASSPYPAGENEQFF. The CDR3 nucleotides read TGTGCTAGCAGCCCCTATCCTGCCGGGGAAAATGAGCAGTTCTTC.

This chain connects TRBV5-6 to TRBJ2-1; a weak D match, TRBD2 (6 bases). Trimming took off 4 bases at V and 4 bases at J, with 6 bases between the two ends. The CDR3 contains 12 residues. The germline CDR1 and CDR2 sequences are SGHDT and YYEEEE. CDR3 DNA sequence: TGTGCCAGCAGCGGGGGGTACAATGAGCAGTTCTTC. It translates to CASSGGYNEQFF.

The J gene is TRBJ2-3, the V gene TRBV6-5; D gene uncertain. CDR3 length: 16 residues. Trimming stripped 0 bases from V and 1 base from J, with 11 bases between. In germline, CDR1 is MNHEY, CDR2 SVGAGI. In DNA form, the CDR3 reads TGTGCCAGCAGTTACTCGTCCCTAGTAGGCACAGATACGCAGTATTTT. Translated: CASSYSSLVGTDTQYF.

This sequence joins TRBV7-9 and TRBJ2-3; D not resolved. In germline, CDR1 is SEHNR, CDR2 FQNEAQ (reference sequence). The length of the CDR3 is 14 residues. Trimming took off 4 bases at V and 5 bases at J, with 13 bases between the two ends. Here the CDR3 reads CASSSATIIDTQYF. Here the CDR3 DNA reads TGTGCCAGCAGCTCCGCCACCATAATAGATACGCAGTATTTT.

J is TRBJ1-1 and V is TRBV27, with D tentatively TRBD1 (5 bases). V lost 6 bases, J lost 5 bases, and 19 bases lay in between. Germline V gives CDR1 MNHEY, CDR2 SMNVEV (reference sequence). The CDR3 contains 15 residues. CDR3 sequence reads: CASSPAWAGSTEAFF. The CDR3 DNA is TGTGCCAGCAGCCCCGCTTGGGCAGGGTCAACTGAAGCTTTCTTT.

V is TRBV7-9 and J is TRBJ2-1; 7 bases agree with TRBD1. From germline, CDR1 is SEHNR and CDR2 FQNEAQ (reference sequence). The V segment lost 5 bases and the J segment 9 bases; nucleotides outside the gene matches: 4. CDR3 size: 12 residues. The CDR3 bases are TGTGCCAGCAGCCTAGGGGGCGGTGAGCAGTTCTTC. Its protein product is CASSLGGGEQFF.

The chain combines TRBV4-3 with TRBJ2-3; 7 nucleotides match TRBD2. With V trimmed by 0 bases and J by 4 bases, 7 bases remained unmatched. Germline V lookup: CDR1 LGHNA, CDR2 YSLEER. The CDR3 totals 16 residues. CDR3 in DNA: TGCGCCAGCAGCCAAGATGGTCCTAGCGGCGCAGATACGCAGTATTTT. Protein product: CASSQDGPSGADTQYF.

The rearrangement uses TRBV15 and TRBJ2-2; no definite D call. This CDR3 comprises 13 residues. With 1 base removed from V and 2 bases from J, the gap between germline ends came to 2 bases. Germline V gives CDR1 LNHNV, CDR2 YYDKDF (reference sequence). CDR3 residues: CATSRVNTGELFF. The CDR3, as DNA: TGTGCCACCAGCAGAGTTAACACCGGGGAGCTGTTTTTT.